This T cell receptor (beta chain) is from a study of blood T cell repertoires in COVID-19. Authors' processing steps: Researchers report that nucleated cell counts were estimated from reference gene primer amplification. The data were produced by immunoSEQ multiplex PCR, yet TCRdb's version contains in-frame clones alone and is incomplete. Clone size and V and J calls were adopted from that table, with D and trimming inferred from the DNA. Of around 160,000 clones in the sample, roughly 80% were seen once. The germline V gene has CDR1 KGHSH and CDR2 LQKENI. V was clipped by 3 bases and J by 4 bases; unmatched bases: 6. The CDR3 has 15 amino acids.

The chain recombines TRBV18 with TRBJ2-5; 9 bases line up with TRBD1. Sequencing used peripheral blood. This TCR was sampled from an elderly woman with acute or convalescent COVID-19. CDR3 coding DNA: TGTGCCAGCTCACCGAGACAGGGGGACGGAGAGACCCAGTACTTC. Its protein product is CASSPRQGDGETQYF. The full variable domain, completed using reference TRBV18 and TRBJ2-5, is NAGVMQNPRHLVRRRGQEARLRCSPMKGHSHVYWYRQLPEEGLKFMVYLQKENIIDESGMPKERFSAEFPKEGPSILRIQQVVRGDSAAYFCASSPRQGDGETQYFGPGTRLLVL.